What follows are 11 T cell receptor beta chains derived from one specimen sequenced in a study of T cells after yellow fever vaccination. TCRdb ran MiXCR on the 5' RACE reads and lists one entry per CDR3 protein. The sample consists of more than 350,000 distinct CDR3 sequences, under 14% of them appearing once. This specimen consisted of PBMCs, obtained on the day of the first yellow fever vaccination. The receptors come from a man younger than 35 who received the YFV17D yellow fever vaccine.

The chain combines TRBV7-6 with TRBJ2-7, with 9 bases matching TRBD1. The CDR3 is 14 residues long. The germline gives CDR1 SGHVS, CDR2 FNYEAQ. V gave up 4 bases and J gave up 3 bases; unmatched junction bases: 4. The CDR3 spells CASSSGTGLYEQYF. The CDR3 nucleotides read TGTGCCAGCAGCTCCGGGACAGGGCTCTACGAGCAGTACTTC.

This clonotype has ten or more counts. The V gene is TRBV12-3 or TRBV12-4, the J gene TRBJ2-3; unclear D gene. V lost 4 bases, J lost 9 bases, and 11 bases lay in between. The CDR3 spans 12 residues. The CDR3 DNA follows: TGTGCCAGCAGTTGGGTCCTCAACACGCAGTATTTT. Protein sequence: CASSWVLNTQYF.

This clonotype occurred a few times. The chain combines TRBV7-3 with TRBJ2-3; perhaps TRBD2 as D (5 bases). CDR1 is SGHTA and CDR2 is FQGTGA in the germline V gene. The CDR3 spans 13 residues. V lost 5 bases to trimming and J lost 8 bases, with 14 bases between them. Here the CDR3 DNA reads TGTGCCAGCAGCCGGGAACCATCGGGTACGCAGTATTTT. Protein sequence: CASSREPSGTQYF.

The chain recombines TRBV15 with TRBJ1-1, with D perhaps matching TRBD1 (6 bases). The germline V and J ends were trimmed by 3 bases and 6 bases, with 11 bases remaining between them. CDR3 length equals 13 residues. The germline V gene has CDR1 LNHNV and CDR2 YYDKDF (reference sequence). The CDR3 DNA sequence: TGTGCCACCAGCAGCTTTAAGGGGGCTGAAGCTTTCTTT. Protein product: CATSSFKGAEAFF.

This clonotype showed up just a few times. The rearrangement links TRBV6-1 to TRBJ1-2; no clear D gene. Germline V lookup: CDR1 MNHNS, CDR2 SASEGT. V dropped 4 bases and J dropped 4 bases, with 10 bases sitting between them. The length of the CDR3 is 13 residues. The CDR3 DNA is TGTGCCAGCAGTGCCGGACGATTCTATGGCTACACCTTC. It specifies CASSAGRFYGYTF.

This clonotype was observed many times. The rearrangement links TRBV7-2 to TRBJ2-7; D might be TRBD1 (5 bases). CDR1 is SGHTA, CDR2 FQGNSA, per germline. The CDR3 runs 13 residues. Deletions cut 5 bases from V and 2 bases from J, with 10 bases between. The CDR3 region is CASSQQAAYEQYF. The CDR3 DNA sequence: TGTGCCAGCAGCCAACAGGCCGCCTACGAGCAGTACTTC.

CDR3 nucleotide sequence: TGTGCCACCAGAACCCGGGGGACCCAGTACTTC. Amino acid sequence: CATRTRGTQYF. The genes are TRBV15 and TRBJ2-5; TRBD2 might be the D (5 bases). Trimming stripped 6 bases from V and 7 bases from J, with 9 bases between. This CDR3 region has 11 residues. CDR1 is LNHNV and CDR2 is YYDKDF in the germline V gene (reference sequence).

This clonotype has a count of ten or more. The V call is TRBV5-1, the J call TRBJ2-3; TRBD1 aligns across 8 bases. The V and J ends lost 0 bases and 1 base, in that order; junction bases with no gene match: 1. The CDR3 consists of 15 residues. The germline CDR1 and CDR2 sequences are SGHRS and YFSETQ. The CDR3 sequence is CASSLATGGTDTQYF. The CDR3 nucleotides read TGCGCCAGCAGCTTGGCGACAGGGGGCACAGATACGCAGTATTTT.

In DNA, the CDR3 is TGCGCCAGCAGCTGGGGACTAGGGAGCTACGAGCAGTACTTC. It encodes CASSWGLGSYEQYF. The chain employs TRBV5-1 and TRBJ2-7, with TRBD2 matching over 8 bases. With 3 bases clipped from V and 3 bases from J, the junction kept 5 bases outside the gene matches. The CDR3 spans 14 residues. The V gene's germline CDR1 is SGHRS and CDR2 YFSETQ.

This clonotype was observed a few times. The chain recombines TRBV12-3 or TRBV12-4 with TRBJ2-2, with D unresolved. Trimming stripped 3 bases from V and 9 bases from J, with 8 bases between. CDR3 size: 12 residues. The CDR3 is CASSFNGRELFF. CDR3 nucleotide sequence: TGTGCCAGCAGTTTTAACGGCCGGGAGCTGTTTTTT.

This chain uses TRBV4-2 with TRBJ2-3, with D perhaps being TRBD1 or TRBD2 (5 bases each). V gave up 0 bases and J gave up 6 bases, with 16 bases separating them. CDR1 LGHNA and CDR2 YNFKEQ come from the germline V gene. The CDR3 has 16 residues. The CDR3 region has the DNA TGTGCCAGCAGCCAAGATCCCCGGGGCATGGGGGATACGCAGTATTTT. It translates to CASSQDPRGMGDTQYF.